Shown below are 3 T cell receptor beta chains from a single sample sequenced in a study of blood T cell repertoires in COVID-19 (TCRdb year 2020). The library was obtained by the immunoSEQ multiplex PCR assay. Drawn from immuneACCESS, this table holds only the in-frame rearrangements with V and J called that TCRdb kept. Clones are partly lost; checked studies trace under half to an unresolved V gene and leave the rest unexplained. A total of over 120,000 clones appear in this sample, approximately 84% of them only once. The top ten clones comprise about 2.6% of the sample. The sequencing sample was made of peripheral blood. The receptors shown here come from a human donor with acute or convalescent COVID-19. The donor label of this sample is uncertain.

The CDR3 sequence: CASSTSGVVGEQFF. CDR3 DNA sequence: TGTGCCAGCAGTACTAGCGGGGTGGTGGGTGAGCAGTTCTTC. V is TRBV6-2 or TRBV6-3 and J is TRBJ2-1; TRBD2 matches 10 bases. The CDR3 covers 14 residues. Germline V gives CDR1 MNHEY, CDR2 SVGEGT. With V trimmed by 5 bases and J by 9 bases, 7 bases remained unmatched.

The rearrangement links TRBV12-3 or TRBV12-4 to TRBJ1-6; D gene ambiguous. CDR3 length: 13 residues. Trimming removed 2 bases at V and 7 bases at J, with 6 bases between. In nucleotides, the CDR3 is TGTGCCAGCAGTTTACTTATGAATTCACCCCTCCACTTT. It specifies CASSLLMNSPLHF.

J is TRBJ1-1 and V is TRBV19; 7 nucleotides match TRBD1. This CDR3 comprises 14 residues. Germline CDR1 is LNHDA and CDR2 is SQIVND (reference sequence). Trimming removed 7 bases from V and 5 bases from J; junction bases left unmatched: 10. In nucleotides, the CDR3 is TGTGCCAGTACCCCGGACAGGTGGAGAACTGAAGCTTTCTTT. Its translation is CASTPDRWRTEAFF.